Listed below are T cell receptor beta chains from one sample, sequenced in a study of T cell repertoires in cytomegalovirus infection. TCRdb reanalysed the reads using MiXCR and keeps one entry per CDR3 protein. The table lists a few hundred thousand distinct CDR3 sequences, about a sixth of them singletons, with less than 50% in the top ten. Input material: CD8+ T cells from PBMCs. These receptors were collected from a human donor in good health (CMV status not recorded). Some clones in this sample may be carry-over from other donors' samples. Both conserved end residues are part of each CDR3. Each record gives: J gene, clone size, D gene, V gene, CDR3 protein, CDR3 DNA. A D gene is named only where the DNA matches it firmly. The size of a clone is reported for some rows only, either as once, few or many, or as a class for expanded clones.

TRBJ1-2	-	-	TRBV11-2	CASSFPGLNGYGYTF	TGTGCCAGCAGCTTTCCAGGGCTCAATGGCTATGGCTACACCTTC
TRBJ1-2	few	-	TRBV6-6	CASSYLGLRASTNYGYTF	TGTGCCAGCAGTTACTTGGGGTTAAGGGCGTCTACTAACTATGGCTACACCTTC
TRBJ2-7	few	TRBD1	TRBV5-1	CASSLAQGGSSYEQYF	TGCGCCAGCAGCTTGGCCCAAGGGGGCAGCTCCTACGAGCAGTACTTC
TRBJ2-5	-	-	TRBV7-7	CASSLWGRETQYF	TGTGCTAGCAGCTTATGGGGGCGGGAGACCCAGTACTTC
TRBJ1-1	-	TRBD1	TRBV18	CASSSEGARAFF	TGTGCCAGCTCATCGGAGGGGGCACGGGCTTTCTTT
TRBJ2-1	many	-	TRBV7-9	CASSETGFRVSYNEQFF	TGTGCCAGCAGCGAAACAGGGTTTAGAGTCTCCTACAATGAGCAGTTCTTC
TRBJ2-2	many	-	TRBV7-6	CASSLGGYTGELFF	TGTGCCAGCAGCTTAGGAGGTTACACCGGGGAGCTGTTTTTT
TRBJ2-7	-	TRBD1	TRBV7-9	CASSSTGDREAYEQYF	TGTGCCAGCAGCTCCACCGGGGACAGAGAAGCCTACGAGCAGTACTTC
TRBJ2-1	many	-	TRBV6-1	CASSPQAYNEQFF	TGTGCCAGCAGCCCACAGGCCTACAATGAGCAGTTCTTC
TRBJ1-1	few	TRBD1	TRBV28	CASSLWVPDRGITEAFF	TGTGCCAGCAGTTTATGGGTCCCGGACAGGGGTATCACTGAAGCTTTCTTT
TRBJ2-5	few	-	TRBV20-1	CSATSGGPQETQYF	TGCAGTGCTACGTCCGGGGGTCCACAAGAGACCCAGTACTTC
TRBJ2-7	-	-	TRBV28	CASSFYGTELYEQYF	TGTGCCAGCAGTTTTTACGGGACCGAACTCTACGAGCAGTACTTC
TRBJ2-3	many	-	TRBV4-1	CASSQDTLRYTDTQYF	TGCGCCAGCAGCCAAGATACATTGCGGTACACAGATACGCAGTATTTT
TRBJ2-7	many	TRBD1	TRBV7-2	CASSQKDRAYEQYF	TGTGCCAGCAGCCAAAAGGACAGGGCCTACGAGCAGTACTTC
TRBJ2-7	many	TRBD1	TRBV7-2	CASSFPPGTGSYEQYF	TGTGCCAGCAGCTTCCCCCCCGGGACAGGGTCCTACGAGCAGTACTTC
TRBJ2-3	-	-	TRBV29-1	CSALRTVDTQYF	TGCAGCGCCTTGAGGACAGTAGATACGCAGTATTTT
TRBJ2-2	-	TRBD2	TRBV7-9	CASSPGTSGETGELFF	TGTGCCAGCAGCCCCGGGACTAGCGGGGAGACCGGGGAGCTGTTTTTT
TRBJ1-2	-	-	TRBV7-6	CASTPPGENYGYTF	TGTGCCAGCACCCCTCCGGGGGAGAACTATGGCTACACCTTC
TRBJ1-6	-	TRBD1	TRBV6-5	CASSSPQGGLLDSPLHF	TGTGCCAGCAGTTCACCTCAGGGGGGTTTACTGGATTCACCCCTCCACTTT
TRBJ2-7	few	-	TRBV19	CASSMKLSYEQYF	TGTGCCAGTAGTATGAAGCTCTCCTACGAGCAGTACTTC
TRBJ2-3	-	-	TRBV6-4	CASRDRDLPTDTQYF	TGTGCCAGCAGAGACCGGGACTTGCCCACAGATACGCAGTATTTT
TRBJ1-5	few	TRBD1	TRBV5-1	CASSPDGQGSNQPQHF	TGCGCCAGCAGCCCGGACGGACAGGGTTCAAATCAGCCCCAGCATTTT
TRBJ1-5	-	TRBD1	TRBV28	CASSQTGGPWPQHF	TGTGCCAGCAGTCAAACAGGGGGCCCATGGCCCCAGCATTTT
TRBJ2-3	-	-	TRBV10-3	CAISPSASTDTQYF	TGTGCCATCAGCCCTAGCGCTAGCACAGATACGCAGTATTTT
TRBJ1-1	-	-	TRBV6-2/TRBV6-3	CASLPGQYTEAFF	TGTGCCAGCCTACCCGGACAGTACACTGAAGCTTTCTTT
TRBJ1-1	many	-	TRBV6-2/TRBV6-3	CASSPPPLGVFTEAFF	TGTGCCAGCAGTCCACCCCCCCTAGGTGTTTTCACTGAAGCTTTCTTT
TRBJ2-3	many	-	TRBV7-6	CASSSGPLSTDTQYF	TGTGCCAGCAGCTCCGGCCCTCTTAGCACAGATACGCAGTATTTT
TRBJ2-7	-	TRBD2	TRBV19	CASSIQGTSGFHYEQYF	TGTGCCAGTAGTATTCAGGGGACTAGCGGGTTCCACTACGAGCAGTACTTC
TRBJ2-2	-	TRBD2	TRBV6-5	CASSYSRGGYGGELFF	TGTGCCAGCAGTTACTCCCGGGGGGGCTACGGCGGGGAGCTGTTTTTT
TRBJ2-5	-	-	TRBV7-9	CASSSLTRDALGGGQETQYF	TGTGCCAGCAGCTCCTTAACCCGGGACGCATTAGGAGGCGGACAAGAGACCCAGTACTTC
TRBJ2-5	-	TRBD2	TRBV7-9	CASSAAGVPETQYF	TGTGCCAGCAGCGCGGCGGGGGTCCCAGAGACCCAGTACTTC
TRBJ2-7	-	-	TRBV5-6	CASSDGRPYAYEQYF	TGTGCCAGCAGCGACGGGCGCCCTTATGCCTACGAGCAGTACTTC
TRBJ2-4	-	TRBD1	TRBV28	CASRTTGGILNIQYF	TGTGCCAGCAGGACGACAGGGGGCATACTAAACATTCAGTACTTC
TRBJ1-5	many	-	TRBV20-1	CSAAWVDSNQPQHF	TGCAGTGCAGCTTGGGTAGATAGCAATCAGCCCCAGCATTTT